The 5 T cell receptor beta chains given below trace back to one sample, sequenced in a study of beta chain features in type 1 diabetes (dated by TCRdb to the late 2010s). Study-level results and caveats: A moderate but significant shortening of TCRB CDR3 length was observed in type 1 diabetes patients in all four CD4+ subsets.

The library was obtained by the immunoSEQ multiplex PCR assay. The entire isolated RNA was reverse transcribed using the High Capacity cDNA Reverse Transcription Kit, and thus expressed TCRB transcripts were sequenced. What TCRdb holds here is the immuneACCESS table cut down to in-frame rearrangements. Part of the clones is not present; checked against another copy, under half of the missing clones reflect an unresolved V gene, and the others are unexplained. This sample holds 680,000 or so clones; around an eighth were observed only once. The ten largest clones take up 0.02% to 0.025% of the sample. No cognate antigen is known for these TCRs. The specimen was naive CD4+ T cells from blood. According to the study, the label for this sample's cell subset or site signals: true naive CD4+ T cells. These receptor sequences come from a man between 18 and 29 years old with type 1 diabetes.

This clone was detected a few times. The chain couples TRBV2 to TRBJ2-2, with TRBD1 matching 10 bases. The CDR3 extends over 15 amino acids. V lost 7 bases to trimming and J lost 5 bases; unmatched junction nucleotides: 7. In germline, CDR1 is SNHLY, CDR2 FYNNEI. The DNA of the CDR3 is TGTGCCAGCATTCCGGGGACAGGGGAAACCGGGGAGCTGTTTTTT. Translating gives CASIPGTGETGELFF.

This clone was recorded a few times. This sequence joins TRBV7-9 and TRBJ2-3, with 11 bases aligning to TRBD2. The CDR3 has 16 amino acids. CDR1 is SEHNR, CDR2 FQNEAQ, per germline (reference sequence). Trimming at V came to 3 bases and at J to 2 bases, leaving 4 bases not matched to a gene. In nucleotides, the CDR3 is TGTGCCAGCAGCTTTGGACTAGCGGGCCCCACAGATACGCAGTATTTT. It specifies CASSFGLAGPTDTQYF.

In its sample, this clone was seen a few times. This sequence joins TRBV6-1 and TRBJ1-5; tentatively, D is TRBD1 (5 bases). There are 14 residues in the CDR3. The ends were cut back, 4 bases at V and 4 bases at J, with 11 bases in the middle. The germline V gene encodes CDR1 MNHNS and CDR2 SASEGT. CDR3 region: CASSVEGSNQPQHF. CDR3 bases: TGTGCCAGCAGTGTGGAGGGGTCGAATCAGCCCCAGCATTTT.

This clone has more than one count but fewer than ten. The chain uses TRBV25-1 and TRBJ1-1; D gene uncertain. The CDR3 is 15 residues long. Germline CDR1 MGHDK, CDR2 SYGVNS. V was clipped by 1 base and J by 4 bases, with 13 bases between them. The CDR3 sequence: CASSEWAGQVTEAFF. The CDR3 DNA is TGTGCCAGCAGTGAATGGGCCGGTCAGGTCACTGAAGCTTTCTTT.

The V gene is TRBV4-2, the J gene TRBJ2-5, with 15 nucleotides matching TRBD2. The V gene's germline CDR1 is LGHNA and CDR2 YNFKEQ. The trim removed 3 bases at V and 3 bases at J, leaving 5 bases unmatched. The CDR3 length is 17 residues. This chain's CDR3 is CASSHGLAGGLKETQYF. In DNA form, the CDR3 reads TGTGCCAGCAGCCACGGACTAGCGGGGGGGCTGAAAGAGACCCAGTACTTC.